These 15 T cell receptor beta chains were sequenced from one sample in a study of blood T cell repertoires in COVID-19. The repertoire was sequenced with immunoSEQ multiplex PCR; TCRdb's copy has only in-frame clones and lacks some. This sample has under 350,000 clones, with about 85% found just once. The sequenced sample consisted of peripheral blood. The receptors originated from a human donor in a cohort sampled during active COVID-19.

The rearrangement uses TRBV28 and TRBJ2-5, with TRBD1 identical over 7 bases. The germline V gene encodes CDR1 MDHEN and CDR2 SYDVKM. The CDR3 is made up of 16 amino acids. After removal of 7 bases from V and 5 bases from J, the junction contained 16 bases not matched to a gene. This CDR3 is CASKEYYRGPWETQYF. The CDR3 DNA follows: TGTGCCAGCAAGGAATATTACAGGGGTCCTTGGGAGACCCAGTACTTC.

The chain combines TRBV19 with TRBJ2-3, with 8 bases lining up with TRBD2. J lost 0 bases, V lost 8 bases, and 7 bases had no gene match. Germline V gives CDR1 LNHDA, CDR2 SQIVND (reference sequence). The CDR3 is 15 amino acids. Here the CDR3 DNA reads TGTGCCAGTCGCCCCATAGCGGGAAGCACAGATACGCAGTATTTT. Protein product: CASRPIAGSTDTQYF.

The chain recombines TRBV11-3 with TRBJ2-4; TRBD2 might be the D (6 bases). The CDR3 runs 18 residues. V was shortened by 5 bases and J by 5 bases, with 25 bases between the two germline ends. Germline V CDR1 and CDR2: SGHNT, YENEEA. CDR3 residues: CASSPGDGRGSRQNIQYF. CDR3 nucleotide sequence: TGTGCCAGCAGCCCTGGGGACGGGAGAGGCTCCCGTCAAAACATTCAGTACTTC.

The V gene is TRBV19, the J gene TRBJ1-2, with TRBD1 matching 7 bases. Looked up from germline, CDR1 is LNHDA and CDR2 is SQIVND (reference sequence). The CDR3 runs to 14 residues. The J segment lost 4 bases and the V segment lost 5 bases, leaving 7 bases of the junction unmatched. The CDR3 loop reads CASSAPGQIYGYTF. In DNA, the CDR3 is TGTGCCAGTAGTGCGCCGGGACAGATCTATGGCTACACCTTC.

This rearrangement joins TRBV6-5 to TRBJ2-7, with TRBD1 identical over 9 bases. The CDR3 runs to 13 residues. The V segment lost 11 bases and the J segment 7 bases; nucleotides outside the gene matches: 12. Germline assignment: CDR1 MNHEY and CDR2 SVGAGI. CDR3 in amino acids: CAAERDRAYEQYF. Here the CDR3 DNA reads TGTGCCGCTGAAAGGGACAGGGCTTATGAGCAGTACTTC.

The J gene is TRBJ1-2, the V gene TRBV5-4; maybe TRBD1 (5 bases). The CDR3 has 13 amino acids. The germline gives CDR1 SGHNT, CDR2 YYREEE (reference sequence). Trimming left V 2 bases short and J 12 bases short, with 17 bases between. CDR3 protein: CASSFDSRSYDTF. In DNA, the CDR3 is TGTGCCAGCAGCTTTGACAGCCGGTCCTATGACACCTTC.

The J gene is TRBJ2-2, the V gene TRBV11-2; a possible D gene is TRBD1 (6 bases). Between the trimmed V and J ends, which lost 2 bases and 7 bases, there was a span of 14 bases. Germline CDR1 and CDR2: SGHAT and FQNNGV. CDR3 size: 15 residues. Written as DNA, the CDR3 is TGTGCCAGCAGCTTAATAAAAGGGGGTGGCGGGGAGCTGTTTTTT. Amino acids: CASSLIKGGGGELFF.

The chain is built from TRBV27 and TRBJ2-1; 16 positions agree with TRBD2. CDR1 and CDR2 from the germline V gene are MNHEY and SMNVEV (reference sequence). This CDR3 is 21 amino acids long. V was pared by 3 bases and J by 9 bases, with 20 bases of the junction left unmatched. CDR3 nucleotides: TGTGCCAGCAGTTTGGGGACAGGGAATTGGGGACTAGCGGGAGGGCCTCTTGAGCAGTTCTTC. Translation gives CASSLGTGNWGLAGGPLEQFF.

The chain carries TRBV9 and TRBJ2-1; a possible D gene is TRBD2 (6 bases). The CDR3 totals 15 residues. Germline V gene sequence: CDR1 SGDLS, CDR2 YYNGEE. V gave up 5 bases and J gave up 0 bases, with 12 bases separating them. Here the CDR3 reads CASSRGVSSYNEQFF. The CDR3 DNA follows: TGTGCCAGCAGTCGCGGGGTGAGCTCCTACAATGAGCAGTTCTTC.

The J gene is TRBJ1-2, the V gene TRBV14, with TRBD1 matching 7 bases. V trimming: 3 bases; J trimming: 8 bases; junction bases outside the gene matches: 18. Looked up from germline, CDR1 is SGHDN and CDR2 is FVKESK. The CDR3 extends over 17 amino acids. Written as DNA, the CDR3 is TGTGCCAGCAGCCAGGGCGGATCGCACAGGGGATCGGGGGGCTACACCTTC. Encoded protein: CASSQGGSHRGSGGYTF.

The gene calls are TRBV3-1 (or the pseudogene TRBV3-2) and TRBJ1-1; tentatively, D is TRBD1 (5 bases). Trimming pared 1 base from V and 8 bases from J, leaving 11 bases between. Germline lookup yields CDR1 LGHDT and CDR2 YNNKEL (reference sequence). CDR3 size: 13 residues. CDR3 nucleotides: TGTGCCAGCAGCCAAGGGGGCGGGATAGAAGCTTTCTTT. Its protein is CASSQGGGIEAFF.

The rearrangement links TRBV28 to TRBJ2-7; 7 nucleotides match TRBD2. Trimming at V came to 6 bases and at J to 2 bases, leaving 7 bases not matched to a gene. Per the germline V gene, CDR1 is MDHEN and CDR2 is SYDVKM. The CDR3 has 14 residues. Here the CDR3 DNA reads TGTGCCAGCAGCGGGAGGCCAGGAACCTACGAGCAGTACTTC. Its protein is CASSGRPGTYEQYF.

V gene TRBV6-5 combines with J gene TRBJ2-2, with D possibly matching TRBD1 (6 bases). V lost 7 bases and J 2 bases, leaving 14 bases between the germline ends. CDR1 MNHEY and CDR2 SVGAGI come from the germline V gene. The CDR3 has 15 residues. Here the CDR3 reads CASTSTGANTGELFF. The DNA of the CDR3 is TGTGCCAGCACATCGACAGGCGCAAACACCGGGGAGCTGTTTTTT.

This clone has just a few counts. The rearrangement links TRBV6-1 to TRBJ2-7; tentative D call: TRBD1 (6 bases). V was shortened by 1 base and J by 3 bases, with 13 bases between the two germline ends. CDR1 and CDR2 from the germline V gene are MNHNS and SASEGT. There are 15 residues in the CDR3. The CDR3 region has the DNA TGTGCCAGCAGTGAAGGAGCAGGGGACCTCTACGAGCAGTACTTC. Amino acid sequence: CASSEGAGDLYEQYF.

This clone appeared a few times. The genes are TRBV6-6 and TRBJ1-2; D call uncertain. Trimming took off 0 bases at V and 9 bases at J, with 11 bases between the two ends. The CDR3 extends over 13 amino acids. Germline assignment: CDR1 MNHNY and CDR2 SVGAGI (reference sequence). In DNA, the CDR3 is TGTGCCAGCAGTTACTCGAACGGAGGGAGCTACACCTTC. Protein: CASSYSNGGSYTF.